A single TCR beta chain is shown here with its context. What it recognizes is unknown. The data derive from a study of T cells in Graves' hyperthyroidism and ophthalmopathy. Regions amplified from RNA transcripts were the TCR beta CDR3 regions. First-round RT-PCR targeting the TCR CDR3 was performed with the HTBI primer set. TCRdb redid the calling of the multiplex PCR reads with MiXCR, one entry per CDR3 protein. Altogether a few hundred thousand distinct CDR3 sequences are present, roughly 13% being singletons, with the ten largest covering less than 6.5%. Study-level results: Most expanded thyroid clonotypes above 0.001 recurred in blood.

Used for diagnoses were clinical symptoms, serum thyroxine and TRAb, thyroid ultrasound and orbital computed tomography. Source material for PBMCs was 9 to 10 ml fresh peripheral blood. Trimming shortened V by 1 base and J by 6 bases, and 12 bases separated the two germline ends. This CDR3 region has 15 residues. CDR1 and CDR2 (germline): SGHVS, FNYEAQ. The genes are TRBV7-6 and TRBJ2-2, with D unclear. The receptor was derived from a woman aged 18-29 years with Graves' hyperthyroidism. The sequencing sample was made of blood. This chain's CDR3 is CASSLVVGSPGELFF. In DNA, the CDR3 is TGTGCCAGCAGCTTAGTGGTTGGGTCTCCCGGGGAGCTGTTTTTT.